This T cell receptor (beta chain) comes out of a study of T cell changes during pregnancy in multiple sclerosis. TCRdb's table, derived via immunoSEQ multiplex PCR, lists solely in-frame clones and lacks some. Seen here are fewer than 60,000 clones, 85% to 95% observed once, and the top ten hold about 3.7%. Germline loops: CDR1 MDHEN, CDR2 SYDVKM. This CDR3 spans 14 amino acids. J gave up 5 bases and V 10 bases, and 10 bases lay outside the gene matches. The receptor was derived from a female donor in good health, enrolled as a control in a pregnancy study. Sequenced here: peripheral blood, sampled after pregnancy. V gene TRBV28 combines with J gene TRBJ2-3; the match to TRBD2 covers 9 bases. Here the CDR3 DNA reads TGTGCCACCAACAAGGCGGGAGGGGTAGATACGCAGTATTTT. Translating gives CATNKAGGVDTQYF.